The 11 T cell receptor beta chains in this list originate from one sample, sequenced in a study of cytomegalovirus exposure and HLA in healthy donors. In the PCR, 60 Vbeta and 13 Jbeta primers were used. Method: immunoSEQ multiplex PCR; TCRdb's copy keeps in-frame clones and lacks some. The table shows more than 150,000 clones, with about four fifths occurring only once. The sequenced sample was PBMCs. The receptors originated from a woman aged 45-65 years in good health and CMV-seropositive.

The chain recombines TRBV7-2 with TRBJ2-1; possible D gene TRBD1, 6 bases. Looked up from germline, CDR1 is SGHTA and CDR2 is FQGNSA. V gave up 7 bases and J gave up 3 bases, with 16 bases separating them. This CDR3 contains 15 residues. CDR3 sequence (DNA): TGTGCCAGCACCCCAGGGGCAGATATCTACAATGAGCAGTTCTTC. Amino acid sequence: CASTPGADIYNEQFF.

This clone was observed a handful of times. The chain employs TRBV19 and TRBJ1-1; 8 bases map to TRBD1. The J segment lost 8 bases and the V segment lost 4 bases, leaving 6 bases of the junction unmatched. The CDR3 length is 13 residues. Per germline, CDR1 LNHDA and CDR2 SQIVND (reference sequence). The CDR3 DNA sequence: TGTGCCAGTAGTACCCCCGGGACAGGAGAAGCTTTCTTT. Protein: CASSTPGTGEAFF.

This sequence joins TRBV10-1 and TRBJ2-7; no firm D call. CDR3 length equals 13 residues. Trimming removed 4 bases from V and 0 bases from J, with 7 bases in between. Germline V lookup: CDR1 WNHNN, CDR2 SYGVQD (reference sequence). CDR3 sequence reads: CASSATSSYEQYF. CDR3 coding DNA: TGCGCCAGCAGTGCGACAAGCTCCTACGAGCAGTACTTC.

V gene TRBV7-9 combines with J gene TRBJ1-4, with a weak D call TRBD1 (5 bases). Germline CDR1 reads SEHNR; CDR2 reads FQNEAQ (reference sequence). The CDR3 runs to 14 residues. Trimming cost V 3 bases and J 8 bases, with 13 bases left between them. The CDR3 here is CASSFFREGEKLFF. CDR3 nucleotides: TGTGCCAGCAGCTTTTTCAGGGAGGGGGAAAAACTGTTTTTT.

This chain uses TRBV5-1 with TRBJ2-1; the D is unclear. The CDR3 has 12 residues. V was cut by 4 bases and J by 12 bases, with 14 bases left in between. The germline V gene encodes CDR1 SGHRS and CDR2 YFSETQ. The CDR3 sequence: CASSPRPPGQFF. CDR3 nucleotides: TGCGCCAGCAGCCCGAGGCCCCCGGGGCAGTTCTTC.

CDR3 amino acids: CASSFRAFNSPLHF. The DNA for the CDR3 is TGTGCCAGCAGTTTCAGGGCGTTTAATTCACCCCTCCACTTT. V usage is TRBV27 and J usage is TRBJ1-6; D is possibly TRBD1 (5 bases). Germline V lookup: CDR1 MNHEY, CDR2 SMNVEV (reference sequence). Between the trimmed V and J ends, which lost 3 bases and 6 bases, there was a span of 9 bases. CDR3 length: 14 residues.

The chain combines TRBV4-3 with TRBJ2-3; D gene uncertain. Trimming took 4 bases from V and 5 from J, leaving 13 bases between them. The V gene's germline CDR1 is LGHNA and CDR2 YSLEER. The CDR3 consists of 14 residues. The CDR3 is CASSRRSNVDTQYF. CDR3 DNA: TGCGCCAGCAGCCGGCGGAGCAACGTAGATACGCAGTATTTT.

The J gene is TRBJ1-4, the V gene TRBV9; 8 bases line up with TRBD1. The CDR3 runs to 17 residues. J gave up 1 base and V 0 bases, and 5 bases lay outside the gene matches. The V gene's germline CDR1 is SGDLS and CDR2 YYNGEE. The CDR3 nucleotides read TGTGCCAGCAGCGTAGGCAGACAGGGGCTAACTAATGAAAAACTGTTTTTT. Amino acids: CASSVGRQGLTNEKLFF.

This clone has just one count. The rearrangement links TRBV5-4 to TRBJ1-4, with 7 bases identical to TRBD1. J was trimmed by 8 bases and V by 4 bases; bases with no gene match: 11. Germline V gene lookup returns CDR1 SGHNT and CDR2 YYREEE (reference sequence). This CDR3 comprises 15 residues. Here the CDR3 reads CASSKSTGQSEKLFF. The CDR3 DNA follows: TGTGCCAGCAGCAAGTCGACGGGACAGTCAGAAAAACTGTTTTTT.

Comments on this clone: A junction boundary mismatches the germline segment, possibly from a read error. The chain is built from TRBV7-2 and TRBJ2-7; D is perhaps TRBD2 (6 bases). This CDR3 spans 12 amino acids. The germline gives CDR1 SGHTA, CDR2 FQGNSA. This CDR3 is CASSFQPGLHHF. The CDR3 nucleotides read TGTGCCAGCAGCTTCCAACCGGGACTCCATCACTTC.

The chain employs TRBV5-1 and TRBJ2-2, with no clear D. The CDR3 runs to 17 residues. With 0 bases removed from V and 4 bases from J, the gap between germline ends came to 16 bases. Per germline, CDR1 SGHRS and CDR2 YFSETQ. The DNA of the CDR3 is TGCGCCAGCAGCTTGGCCATCGTTCCCGAGATCACCGGGGAGCTGTTTTTT. This sequence encodes CASSLAIVPEITGELFF.